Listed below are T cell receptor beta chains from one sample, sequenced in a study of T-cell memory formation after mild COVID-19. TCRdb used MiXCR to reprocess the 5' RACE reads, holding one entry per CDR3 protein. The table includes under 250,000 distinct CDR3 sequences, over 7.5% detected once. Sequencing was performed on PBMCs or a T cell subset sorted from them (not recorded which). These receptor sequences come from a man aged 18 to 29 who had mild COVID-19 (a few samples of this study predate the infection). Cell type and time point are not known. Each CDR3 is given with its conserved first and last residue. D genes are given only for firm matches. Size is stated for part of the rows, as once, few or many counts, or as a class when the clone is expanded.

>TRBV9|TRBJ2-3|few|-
TGTGCCAGCAGCGTAGGAGCGTTCGAGGGCTTGACTACGCAGTATTTT
CASSVGAFEGLTTQYF
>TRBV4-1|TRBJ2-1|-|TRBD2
TGCGCCAGCAGCCAACCTGGAAAGCGGGGGGCTCACAATGAGCAGTTCTTC
CASSQPGKRGAHNEQFF
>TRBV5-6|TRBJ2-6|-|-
TGTGCCAGCAGCTTGGGCGGAGACCCTGGGGCCAACGTCCTGACTTTC
CASSLGGDPGANVLTF
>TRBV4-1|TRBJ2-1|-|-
TGCGCCAGCAGCCAAGTCAATATGGTCTCCTACAATGAGCAGTTCTTC
CASSQVNMVSYNEQFF
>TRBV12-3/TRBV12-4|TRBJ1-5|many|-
TGTGCCAGCAGTCCCCGGACCAGTCATCCCCAGCATTTT
CASSPRTSHPQHF
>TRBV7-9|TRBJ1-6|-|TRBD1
TGTGCCAGCAGCCCACAAGGGACAGGGAATTCACCCCTCCACTTT
CASSPQGTGNSPLHF
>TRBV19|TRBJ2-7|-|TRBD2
TGTGCCAGTAGTTCCCTAGCGGAGGGCTCCTACGAGCAGTACTTC
CASSSLAEGSYEQYF
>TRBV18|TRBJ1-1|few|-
TGTGCCAGCTCACCTGTAGGGTCCACTGAAGCTTTCTTT
CASSPVGSTEAFF
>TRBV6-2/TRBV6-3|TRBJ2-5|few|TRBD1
TGTGCCAGCCAGGGGGCGAGTGAGACCCAGTACTTC
CASQGASETQYF
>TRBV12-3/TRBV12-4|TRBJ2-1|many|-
TGTGCCAGCAGTTTTCCACAGGGGCGGGATTACAATGAGCAGTTCTTC
CASSFPQGRDYNEQFF
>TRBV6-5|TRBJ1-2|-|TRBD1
TGTGCCAGCAGTTTACAGGGGGCGGGAGCCTATGGCTACACCTTC
CASSLQGAGAYGYTF
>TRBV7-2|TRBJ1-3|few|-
TGTGCCAGCAGCTCCCAAATCCGAAACACCATATATTTT
CASSSQIRNTIYF
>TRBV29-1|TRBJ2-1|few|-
TGCAGCGTTGAAGCACAGGGCTCCTACAATGAGCAGTTCTTC
CSVEAQGSYNEQFF
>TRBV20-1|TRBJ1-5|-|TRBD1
TGCAGTGCCAAACGGACAGGGAGCAATCAGCCCCAGCATTTT
CSAKRTGSNQPQHF
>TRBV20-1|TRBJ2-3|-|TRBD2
TGCAGTGCTAGAGCCCCAGCGGGGGGCACAGATACGCAGTATTTT
CSARAPAGGTDTQYF
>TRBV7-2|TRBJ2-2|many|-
TGTGCCAGCACCCTCAGCCCCCAGAGCGGGGAGCTGTTTTTT
CASTLSPQSGELFF
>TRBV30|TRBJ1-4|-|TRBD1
TGTGCCTGGAAGACAGGGGGTAATGAAAAACTGTTTTTT
CAWKTGGNEKLFF
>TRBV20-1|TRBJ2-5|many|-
TGCAGTGCTAGATCAGGGGCCCCCCAAGAGACCCAGTACTTC
CSARSGAPQETQYF
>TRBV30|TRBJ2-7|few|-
TGTGCCTGGAACCGTCGAGGAGGTGGGGAATACGAGCAGTACTTC
CAWNRRGGGEYEQYF
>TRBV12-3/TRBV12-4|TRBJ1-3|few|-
TGTGCCAGCAGTTTGGGGTATGCCCGCTCTGGAAACACCATATATTTT
CASSLGYARSGNTIYF
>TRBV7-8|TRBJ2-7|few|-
TGTGCCAGCAGCCCCTGGCCTAACGCCGGAAGCTCCTACGAGCAGTACTTC
CASSPWPNAGSSYEQYF
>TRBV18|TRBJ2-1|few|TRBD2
TGTGCCAGCTCACCACCGAACGGTAGCGGGGGGGCGAGGGAGCAGTTCTTC
CASSPPNGSGGAREQFF
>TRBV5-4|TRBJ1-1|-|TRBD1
TGTGCCAGCAGCGTCCGGGACAGTGAAGCTTTCTTT
CASSVRDSEAFF
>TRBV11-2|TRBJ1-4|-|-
TGTGCCAGCAGCCCTATAGGTGCAACTAATGAAAAACTGTTTTTT
CASSPIGATNEKLFF
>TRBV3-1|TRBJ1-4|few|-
TGTGCCAGCAGCCAAGAGTCGAACGGAGGAAAACTGTTTTTT
CASSQESNGGKLFF
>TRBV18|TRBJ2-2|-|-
TGTGCCAGCTCACCAATCGGGGTACCGAACACCGGGGAGCTGTTTTTT
CASSPIGVPNTGELFF
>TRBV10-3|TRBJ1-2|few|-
TGTGCCATCAGTGAGCCGTCGGGGGGCTCATATGGCTACACCTTC
CAISEPSGGSYGYTF
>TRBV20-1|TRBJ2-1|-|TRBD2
TGCAGTGCTTTCGGGGGGGCAAGTGAGCAGTTCTTC
CSAFGGASEQFF
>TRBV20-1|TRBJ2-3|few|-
TGCAGTGCTAGAGGGACGTTAAGCACAGATACGCAGTATTTT
CSARGTLSTDTQYF
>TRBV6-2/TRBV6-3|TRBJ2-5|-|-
TGTGCCAGCAGCCAAAACGGGGGAGCGGAGACCCAGTACTTC
CASSQNGGAETQYF
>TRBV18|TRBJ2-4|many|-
TGTGCCAGCTCGCCGAGCGGGCGAGCCAAAAACATTCAGTACTTC
CASSPSGRAKNIQYF
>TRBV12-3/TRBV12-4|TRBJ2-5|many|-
TGTGCCAGCAGTTTCTCAGTGGAAGAGACCCAGTACTTC
CASSFSVEETQYF
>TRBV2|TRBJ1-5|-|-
TGTGCCAGCAGTGAAGCCTCGGTGTCGGCTCAGCCCCAGCATTTT
CASSEASVSAQPQHF
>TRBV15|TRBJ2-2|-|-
TGTGCCACCGCCGTAGGGTCTGCCGGGGAGCTGTTTTTT
CATAVGSAGELFF
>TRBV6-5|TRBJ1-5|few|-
TGTGCCAGCAGTTCCACCCTGGGAACCCAGCATTTT
CASSSTLGTQHF
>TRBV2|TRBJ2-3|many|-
TGTGCCAGCAGGGGGGAGGAAGATACGCAGTATTTT
CASRGEEDTQYF
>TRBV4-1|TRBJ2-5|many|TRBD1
TGCGCCAGCAGCGCCGACAGGGGACCTACTTATGAGACCCAGTACTTC
CASSADRGPTYETQYF
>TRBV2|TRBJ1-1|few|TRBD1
TGTGCCAGCACGGACAGGGGGCCGTACACTGAAGCTTTCTTT
CASTDRGPYTEAFF
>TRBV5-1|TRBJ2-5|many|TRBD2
TGCGCCAGCAGCGCCGGTCCAGCGGGGCACCAAGAGACCCAGTACTTC
CASSAGPAGHQETQYF
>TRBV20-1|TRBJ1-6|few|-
TGCAGTGCCAGGACAGCAGATAATTCACCCCTCCACTTT
CSARTADNSPLHF
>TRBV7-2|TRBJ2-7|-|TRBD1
TGTGCCAGCAGCTTAGCGAGTCAGGGGGCCTACGAGCAGTACTTC
CASSLASQGAYEQYF
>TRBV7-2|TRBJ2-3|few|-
TGTGCCAGCAGCTTAGTGAGGGGCACAGATACGCAGTATTTT
CASSLVRGTDTQYF
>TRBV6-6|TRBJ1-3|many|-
TGTGCCAGCAGTTCGGGGACGCAAAACACCATATATTTT
CASSSGTQNTIYF
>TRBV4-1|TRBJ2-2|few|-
TGCGCCAGCAGCCAAGACTCGGGTTTCGGGGAGCTGTTTTTT
CASSQDSGFGELFF
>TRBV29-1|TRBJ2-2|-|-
TGCAGCGTTGCAGGGCCGGCCGGGGAGCTGTTTTTT
CSVAGPAGELFF
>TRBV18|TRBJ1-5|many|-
TGTGCCAGCTCACCAGGTTACATGGGTAGCAATCAGCCCCAGCATTTT
CASSPGYMGSNQPQHF
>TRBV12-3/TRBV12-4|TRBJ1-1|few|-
TGTGCCAGCAGGGGGTCCCTTAGGGACACTGAAGCTTTCTTT
CASRGSLRDTEAFF
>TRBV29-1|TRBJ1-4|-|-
TGCAGCGTGGGCCTCAAGGCGGGTGAAAAACTGTTTTTT
CSVGLKAGEKLFF
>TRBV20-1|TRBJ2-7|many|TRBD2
TGCAGTGCTGCAGCGGGGTACGAGCAGTACTTC
CSAAAGYEQYF
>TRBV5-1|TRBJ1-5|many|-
TGCGCCAGCAGCCGGGACGGGGGAACCAATCAGCCCCAGCATTTT
CASSRDGGTNQPQHF
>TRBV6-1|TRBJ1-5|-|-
TGTGCCAGCAGTAAGGACAGCTATAGCAATCAGCCCCAGCATTTT
CASSKDSYSNQPQHF
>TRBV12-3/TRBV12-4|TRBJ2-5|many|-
TGTGCCAGCAGGCGGACAGCCCAAGAGACCCAGTACTTC
CASRRTAQETQYF
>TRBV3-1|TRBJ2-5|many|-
TGTGCCAGCAGCCATCGGACGCGTGCAGGGTTGAAGACCCAGTACTTC
CASSHRTRAGLKTQYF
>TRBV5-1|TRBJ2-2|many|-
TGCGCCAGCAGCTTGGGAGGGGCGGCCGGGGAGCTGTTTTTT
CASSLGGAAGELFF
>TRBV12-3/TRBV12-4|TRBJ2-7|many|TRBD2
TGTGCCAGCAGCCACCCGGGGACGGGGGGGGAATCCTACGAGCAGTACTTC
CASSHPGTGGESYEQYF
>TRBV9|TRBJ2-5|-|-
TGTGCCAGCAGCGTAGCCCGGGGATTAGAGACCCAGTACTTC
CASSVARGLETQYF
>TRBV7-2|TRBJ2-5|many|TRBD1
TGTGCCAGCAGCTTAGCTGGGACAGAGCAAGAGACCCAGTACTTC
CASSLAGTEQETQYF
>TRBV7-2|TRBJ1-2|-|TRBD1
TGTGCCAGCAGCCTTACCGGGACAGGGTACTATGGCTACACCTTC
CASSLTGTGYYGYTF